The T cell receptor beta chain described here comes from a study of response to subunit inactivated influenza vaccine. TCRdb independently ran MiXCR on the RT-PCR reads; one entry per CDR3 protein. Here the sample spans fewer than 800,000 distinct CDR3 sequences, 15% to 18% being singletons. V lost 3 bases, J lost 0 bases, and 3 bases stayed unmatched. This CDR3 has 15 residues. The V gene's germline CDR1 is DFQATT and CDR2 SNEGSKA (reference sequence). Study-level points and caveats: The authors offered the suggestion that each seasonal influenza vaccination recruits few new T cells.

Only a few counts were recorded for this clonotype. The antigen is not known. The receptor comes from a man over 45 who received an inactivated influenza vaccine. The sequencing here drew on PBMCs from blood, taken 11 to 12 days after vaccination. The V and J genes are TRBV20-1 and TRBJ2-3; TRBD2 matches 10 bases. CDR3 sequence (DNA): TGCAGTGCTAGCCAACTAGCGGGAAGCACAGATACGCAGTATTTT. Protein product: CSASQLAGSTDTQYF.